The clone carrying this T cell receptor (beta chain) was recorded once. This specimen belongs to a study of blood T cell repertoires in COVID-19. As for the study in general: The cDNA or gDNA used as material had been derived from T cells, B-cell-depleted T cells, or PBMCs.

Patients in Seattle were enrolled during active infection, then followed longitudinally. Under the authors' procedure: Amplification of reference gene primers was used by the study to estimate nucleated cell counts. TCRdb keeps only in-frame clones here, not all; method: immunoSEQ multiplex PCR. That table supplies the V and J calls and clone size; D and trimming were determined from the DNA. This table holds some 170,000 clones, approximately 93% found once. The sample was peripheral blood. The TCR originated in a woman aged 60-75 years with COVID-19, enrolled during active disease.

Written as DNA, the CDR3 is TGCGCCAGCAGCTTAAACAGAAACACTGAAGCTTTCTTT. It yields the protein CASSLNRNTEAFF. V is TRBV5-1 and J is TRBJ1-1, with D hard to call. CDR1 is SGHRS, CDR2 YFSETQ, per germline. CDR3 length equals 13 residues. V was pared by 2 bases and J by 2 bases, with 7 bases between.